This T cell receptor beta chain was sequenced for a study of blood T cell repertoires in COVID-19. Overall study context: COVID-19 samples from acute and convalescent phases originated in the United States, Italy and Spain.

V was trimmed by 3 bases and J by 4 bases, leaving 19 bases between them. The germline CDR1 and CDR2 sequences are KGHSH and LQKENI. The CDR3 runs to 17 residues. This table comes from immunoSEQ multiplex PCR, and its TCRdb copy is limited to in-frame clones, with some not included. The sample includes about 260,000 clones, approximately 86% of them seen just once. The gene calls are TRBV18 and TRBJ1-3, with D tentatively TRBD1 (5 bases). The origin of this receptor is a human donor in a cohort sampled during active COVID-19. The specimen sequenced was peripheral blood. CDR3 nucleotides: TGTGCCAGCTCACCTCCAGGGTCCAAGCACAGAGGAAACACCATATATTTT. It translates to CASSPPGSKHRGNTIYF.